The 15 T cell receptor beta chains given below trace back to one sample, sequenced in a study of shared clonotypes between healthy human individuals. Sequencing used immunoSEQ multiplex PCR; TCRdb keeps in-frame clones, though not all of them. The table has 2 million to 2.5 million clones, 90% to 95% seen once; the top ten hold approximately 0.13%. The specimen was naive CD4+ T cells sorted from blood. Subset noted: CD45RA+ positively selected. The receptors stem from a man between 18 and 29 years old in good health.

This rearrangement joins TRBV5-1 to TRBJ2-5, with TRBD2 matching 9 bases. Germline values: CDR1 SGHRS, CDR2 YFSETQ. This CDR3 spans 15 amino acids. Germline trimming cut 2 bases from V and 5 bases from J; bases unmatched to any gene: 7. The CDR3 DNA reads TGCGCCAGCAGCTTAGGGACTAGCCTGGCTGAGACCCAGTACTTC. Translated, it gives CASSLGTSLAETQYF.

V usage is TRBV7-2 and J usage is TRBJ2-1, with 9 bases lining up with TRBD2. The germline gives CDR1 SGHTA, CDR2 FQGNSA. After removal of 1 base from V and 4 bases from J, the junction contained 8 bases not matched to a gene. The CDR3 spans 17 residues. CDR3 sequence: CASSLVRREGRYNEQFF. DNA of the CDR3: TGTGCCAGCAGCTTAGTGCGGCGGGAGGGCCGTTACAATGAGCAGTTCTTC. The full variable domain, its missing parts supplied by reference TRBV7-2 and TRBJ2-1, is GAGVSQSPSNKVTEKGKDVELRCDPISGHTALYWYRQSLGQGLEFLIYFQGNSAPDKSGLPSDRFSAERTGGSVSTLTIQRTQQEDSAVYLCASSLVRREGRYNEQFFGPGTRLTVL.

This chain joins TRBV30 and TRBJ1-1, with TRBD1 as a possible D gene (6 bases). CDR1 is GTSNPN, CDR2 SVGIG, per germline (reference sequence). The CDR3 has 12 amino acids. Trimming cost V 7 bases and J 6 bases, with 15 bases left between them. DNA of the CDR3: TGTGCCTCTAACAGGGAGGCGGCTGAAGCTTTCTTT. Amino acids: CASNREAAEAFF.

The V and J genes are TRBV2 and TRBJ1-5; TRBD1 might be the D (5 bases). The CDR3 is 18 amino acids. The germline V gene has CDR1 SNHLY and CDR2 FYNNEI. V was clipped by 6 bases and J by 6 bases, with 27 bases between them. The CDR3 is CASSALGPQILGSQPQHF. The DNA of the CDR3 is TGTGCCAGCAGCGCCCTGGGACCGCAAATCCTCGGTAGTCAGCCCCAGCATTTT.

V is TRBV6-6 and J is TRBJ1-4; TRBD1 matches at 9 bases. Losses at the gene ends were 5 bases for V and 0 bases for J; bases not matched to a gene: 4. The CDR3 has 16 residues. Germline V lookup: CDR1 MNHNY, CDR2 SVGAGI (reference sequence). The CDR3: CASSTGGLATNEKLFF. Here the CDR3 DNA reads TGTGCCAGCAGTACAGGGGGCCTGGCAACTAATGAAAAACTGTTTTTT.

This rearrangement joins TRBV11-2 to TRBJ2-2; no clear D gene. The CDR3 contains 14 residues. Germline CDR1 reads SGHAT; CDR2 reads FQNNGV. The V end was cut by 5 bases, the J end by 6 bases, with 13 bases between. In nucleotides, the CDR3 is TGTGCCAGCAGCGAAGCGTCTGGCTCCGGGGAGCTGTTTTTT. Its protein product is CASSEASGSGELFF.

This chain connects TRBV30 to TRBJ2-7; D is unclear. The CDR3 has 11 amino acids. Germline V gene lookup returns CDR1 GTSNPN and CDR2 SVGIG (reference sequence). Trimming shortened V by 3 bases and J by 2 bases, and 5 bases separated the two germline ends. The CDR3 spells CAWRATYEQYF. CDR3 bases: TGTGCCTGGAGGGCAACCTACGAGCAGTACTTC. Drawing the rest from reference TRBV30 and TRBJ2-7, the complete variable domain is SQTIHQWPATLVQPVGSPLSLECTVEGTSNPNLYWYRQAAGRGLQLLFYSVGIGQISSEVPQNLSASRPQDRQFILSSKKLLLSDSGFYLCAWRATYEQYFGPGTRLTVT.

This chain links TRBV30 with TRBJ1-1; 7 bases agree with TRBD1. The CDR3 extends over 15 amino acids. After removal of 3 bases from V and 2 bases from J, the junction contained 9 bases not matched to a gene. CDR1 and CDR2 (germline): GTSNPN, SVGIG (reference sequence). The CDR3 here is CAWSPPGGGNTEAFF. CDR3 DNA sequence: TGTGCCTGGAGCCCACCAGGAGGGGGCAACACTGAAGCTTTCTTT.

For this clone: Other DNA sequences in this specimen translate into the identical CDR3. The chain combines TRBV29-1 with TRBJ1-1, with 8 bases that match TRBD1. Germline values: CDR1 SQVTM, CDR2 ANQGSEA. Trimming at V came to 3 bases and at J to 1 base, leaving 1 base not matched to a gene. CDR3 size: 13 residues. The CDR3 DNA reads as TGCAGCGTTGACAGGGGGCCGAACACTGAAGCTTTCTTT. Protein: CSVDRGPNTEAFF.

The gene calls are TRBV30 and TRBJ2-7, with TRBD2 as a possible D gene (6 bases). Trimming took off 1 base at V and 2 bases at J, with 18 bases between the two ends. The CDR3 totals 16 residues. CDR1 GTSNPN and CDR2 SVGIG come from the germline V gene (reference sequence). The CDR3 region is CAWSALPLALPYEQYF. The CDR3 bases are TGTGCCTGGAGTGCCCTCCCCCTAGCGCTACCCTACGAGCAGTACTTC.

The chain couples TRBV10-1 to TRBJ2-6, with D perhaps matching TRBD2 (6 bases). Germline assignment: CDR1 WNHNN and CDR2 SYGVQD (reference sequence). V shed 6 bases and J shed 1 base, with 7 bases lying between them. The CDR3 is 14 residues long. CDR3 nucleotides: TGCGCCAGCAGGGGACTGTCTGGGGCCAACGTCCTGACTTTC. This translates into CASRGLSGANVLTF.

The V call is TRBV5-1, the J call TRBJ2-1; 9 bases line up with TRBD2. V trimming: 4 bases; J trimming: 8 bases; junction bases outside the gene matches: 10. This CDR3 comprises 15 residues. Looked up from germline, CDR1 is SGHRS and CDR2 is YFSETQ. The CDR3 here is CASSPAVSGSYEQFF. DNA of the CDR3: TGCGCCAGCAGCCCGGCGGTTAGCGGGAGCTATGAGCAGTTCTTC.

The rearrangement links TRBV2 to TRBJ1-4, with no clear D. The germline gives CDR1 SNHLY, CDR2 FYNNEI. Trimming took 5 bases from V and 2 from J, leaving 9 bases between them. The CDR3 spans 14 residues. CDR3 sequence reads: CASSLTQTNEKLFF. CDR3 DNA sequence: TGTGCCAGCAGTTTGACACAGACTAATGAAAAACTGTTTTTT.

The gene calls are TRBV7-2 and TRBJ1-2, with D hard to call. The CDR3 length is 17 residues. The germline CDR1 and CDR2 sequences are SGHTA and FQGNSA. V shed 0 bases and J shed 7 bases, with 21 bases lying between them. The CDR3 sequence: CASSLAGSGVYVGGYTF. CDR3 bases: TGTGCCAGCAGCTTAGCGGGGAGTGGGGTCTACGTGGGTGGCTACACCTTC.

V usage is TRBV6-5 and J usage is TRBJ2-7, with 8 bases identical to TRBD2. CDR3 size: 16 residues. Germline V gene sequence: CDR1 MNHEY, CDR2 SVGAGI. Trimming cost V 0 bases and J 2 bases; bases outside gene matches: 6. Here the CDR3 reads CASSYSGRGAAYEQYF. CDR3 in DNA: TGTGCCAGCAGTTACTCTGGGCGGGGGGCGGCCTACGAGCAGTACTTC.